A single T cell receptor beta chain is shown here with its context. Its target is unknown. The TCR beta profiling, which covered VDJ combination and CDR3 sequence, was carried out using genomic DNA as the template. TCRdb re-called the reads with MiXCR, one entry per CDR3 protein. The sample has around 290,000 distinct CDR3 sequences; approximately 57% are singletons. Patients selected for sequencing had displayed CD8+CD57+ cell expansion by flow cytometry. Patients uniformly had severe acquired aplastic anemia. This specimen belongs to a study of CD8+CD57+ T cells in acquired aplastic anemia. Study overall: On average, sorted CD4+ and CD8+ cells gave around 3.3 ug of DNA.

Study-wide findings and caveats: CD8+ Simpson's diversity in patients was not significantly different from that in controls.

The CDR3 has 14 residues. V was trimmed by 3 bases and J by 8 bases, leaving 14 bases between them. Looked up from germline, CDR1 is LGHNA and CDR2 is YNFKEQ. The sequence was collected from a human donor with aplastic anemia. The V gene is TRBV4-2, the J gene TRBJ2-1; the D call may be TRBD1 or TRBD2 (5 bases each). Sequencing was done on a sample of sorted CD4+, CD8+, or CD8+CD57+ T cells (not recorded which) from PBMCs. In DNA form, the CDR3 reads TGTGCCAGCAGCCAGGACAACGTGGGAGATGAGCAGTTCTTC. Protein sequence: CASSQDNVGDEQFF.